This T cell receptor (beta chain) originates from a study of T-cell reconstitution after alpha-beta-depleted transplantation in children. General observations from the study: Several hundred expanded graft clones reportedly supplied alpha-beta T cells about two months after transplant. Recipient T cells and thymic progenitors that survived gave rise to the high TCRbeta diversity observed at day 60 in some patients.

During its preparation, the TCRbeta library received unique molecular identifiers. TCRdb called the PCR reads again in MiXCR, with one record for every CDR3 protein. The data contain some 100,000 distinct CDR3 sequences, roughly a quarter of them singletons. CDR3 length: 15 residues. The V and J ends lost 6 bases and 10 bases respectively, with 19 bases between them. Germline lookup yields CDR1 SNHLY and CDR2 FYNNEI. The sample holds a few counts of this clonotype. Its matching antigen is unknown. The receptor's source is a boy younger than 10 with acute lymphoblastic leukemia, due to receive a stem cell transplant. The sequences come from PBMCs, collected before TCRalphabeta/CD19-depleted stem cell transplant. This chain links TRBV2 with TRBJ1-6, with D perhaps matching TRBD1 (5 bases). The CDR3 here is CASRGDGNWGSPLHF. The CDR3 DNA is TGTGCCAGCAGGGGGGATGGTAATTGGGGCTCACCCCTCCACTTT.